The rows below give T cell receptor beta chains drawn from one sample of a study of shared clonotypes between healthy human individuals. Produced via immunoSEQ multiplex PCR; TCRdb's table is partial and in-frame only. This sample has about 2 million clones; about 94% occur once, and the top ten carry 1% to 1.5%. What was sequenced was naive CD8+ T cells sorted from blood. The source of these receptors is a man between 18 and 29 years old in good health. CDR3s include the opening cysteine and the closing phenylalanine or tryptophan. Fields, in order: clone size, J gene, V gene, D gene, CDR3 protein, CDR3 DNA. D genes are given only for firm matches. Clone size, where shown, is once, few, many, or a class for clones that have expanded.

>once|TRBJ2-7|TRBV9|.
CASSPRLMGGSSYEQYF
TGTGCCAGCAGCCCACGTTTGATGGGGGGCAGCTCCTACGAGCAGTACTTC
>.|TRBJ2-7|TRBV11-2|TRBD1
CASSWDSPYEQYF
TGTGCCAGCAGCTGGGACAGCCCCTACGAGCAGTACTTC
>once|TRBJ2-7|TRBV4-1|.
CASSLADAYEQYF
TGCGCCAGCAGCCTCGCGGACGCCTACGAGCAGTACTTC
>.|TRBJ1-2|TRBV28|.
CASSLRGRFGGYTF
TGTGCCAGCAGTTTACGGGGGCGCTTTGGGGGCTACACCTTC
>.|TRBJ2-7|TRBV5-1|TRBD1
CASSQYGQGYEQYF
TGCGCCAGCAGCCAGTACGGACAGGGCTACGAGCAGTACTTC
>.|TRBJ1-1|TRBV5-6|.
CASSLMITNTEAFF
TGTGCCAGCAGCTTGATGATTACGAACACTGAAGCTTTCTTT
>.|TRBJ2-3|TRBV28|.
CASSFVHPTDTQYF
TGTGCCAGCAGTTTCGTCCACCCCACAGATACGCAGTATTTT
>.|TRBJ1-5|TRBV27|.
CASSGLGGPQHF
TGTGCCAGCAGTGGATTAGGCGGGCCCCAGCATTTT
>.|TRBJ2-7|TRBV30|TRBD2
CAWKGGSSYEQYF
TGTGCCTGGAAGGGCGGGAGCTCCTACGAGCAGTACTTC
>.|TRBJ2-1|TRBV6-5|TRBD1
CASSYSEGAEDNEQFF
TGTGCCAGCAGTTACTCCGAGGGGGCAGAGGACAATGAGCAGTTCTTC
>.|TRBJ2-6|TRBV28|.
CASRTFRDSGANVLTF
TGTGCCAGCAGAACATTCAGGGACTCTGGGGCCAACGTCCTGACTTTC
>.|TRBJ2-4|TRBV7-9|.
CASSYLGRGDIQYF
TGTGCCAGCAGCTACCTAGGGCGCGGGGACATTCAGTACTTC
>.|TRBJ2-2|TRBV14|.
CASSQGPPQELFF
TGTGCCAGCAGCCAAGGACCTCCCCAGGAGCTGTTTTTT
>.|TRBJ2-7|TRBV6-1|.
CASSQGMATYEQYF
TGTGCCAGCAGTCAAGGGATGGCAACCTACGAGCAGTACTTC
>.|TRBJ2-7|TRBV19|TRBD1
CASSSGTGLGEQYF
TGTGCCAGTAGTTCGGGGACAGGGTTGGGCGAGCAGTACTTC
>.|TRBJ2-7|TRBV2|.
CASSEAHQGSYEQYF
TGTGCCAGCAGTGAAGCTCACCAGGGGAGCTACGAGCAGTACTTC
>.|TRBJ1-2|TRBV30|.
CAWSEDRSGGVNGYTF
TGTGCCTGGAGTGAGGACCGGTCCGGGGGAGTAAATGGCTACACCTTC
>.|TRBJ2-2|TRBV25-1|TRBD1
CASREQTGGRNTGELFF
TGTGCCAGCAGGGAACAAACAGGGGGCCGTAACACCGGGGAGCTGTTTTTT
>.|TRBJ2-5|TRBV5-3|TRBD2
CARSSAPSGGAETQYF
TGTGCCAGAAGCTCCGCTCCTAGCGGGGGGGCGGAGACCCAGTACTTC
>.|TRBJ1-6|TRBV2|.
CASSGYGYNSPLHF
TGTGCCAGCAGTGGGTACGGGTATAATTCACCCCTCCACTTT
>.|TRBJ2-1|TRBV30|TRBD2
CAWSVGTSDYNEQFF
TGTGCCTGGAGTGTTGGGACTAGCGATTACAATGAGCAGTTCTTC
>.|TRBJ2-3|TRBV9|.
CASSVGSVPSTDTQYF
TGTGCCAGCAGCGTAGGGAGCGTCCCTAGCACAGATACGCAGTATTTT
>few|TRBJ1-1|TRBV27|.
CASSSNQGLGRFEAFF
TGTGCCAGCAGTTCGAACCAGGGGCTTGGGCGCTTTGAAGCTTTCTTT
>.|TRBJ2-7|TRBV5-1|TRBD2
CASSTGLAGAPRVEQYF
TGCGCCAGCAGCACCGGACTAGCGGGGGCCCCGAGGGTCGAGCAGTACTTC
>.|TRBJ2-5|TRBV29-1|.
CSVEPGEETQYF
TGCAGCGTTGAACCGGGAGAAGAGACCCAGTACTTC
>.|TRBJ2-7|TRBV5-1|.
CASSVTYEQYF
TGCGCCAGCAGCGTCACCTACGAGCAGTACTTC
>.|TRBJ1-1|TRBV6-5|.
CASSPSVQLNTEAFF
TGTGCCAGCAGTCCCTCTGTTCAGCTGAACACTGAAGCTTTCTTT
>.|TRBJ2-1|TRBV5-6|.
CASSPVGGGNEQFF
TGTGCCAGCAGCCCGGTTGGGGGAGGCAATGAGCAGTTCTTC
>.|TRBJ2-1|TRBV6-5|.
CASSYNNVGGLEQFF
TGTGCCAGCAGTTACAATAACGTCGGGGGGCTTGAGCAGTTCTTC
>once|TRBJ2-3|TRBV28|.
CASSLEGGRATDTQYF
TGTGCCAGCAGTCTCGAGGGGGGCCGTGCCACAGATACGCAGTATTTT
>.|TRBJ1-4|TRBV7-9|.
CASILTGDEKLFF
TGTGCCAGCATCCTTACGGGTGATGAAAAACTGTTTTTT
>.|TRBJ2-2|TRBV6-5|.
CASSYLAFTGELFF
TGTGCCAGCAGTTACCTAGCGTTCACCGGGGAGCTGTTTTTT
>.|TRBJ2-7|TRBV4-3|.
CASSQDSQGETSYEQYF
TGCGCCAGCAGCCAAGATTCCCAGGGAGAGACCTCCTACGAGCAGTACTTC
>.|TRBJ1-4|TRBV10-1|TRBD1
CASSEGQGASEKLFF
TGCGCCAGCAGTGAGGGGCAGGGGGCCTCTGAAAAACTGTTTTTT
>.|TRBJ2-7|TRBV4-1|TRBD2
CASSQVSTSGYSSYEQYF
TGCGCCAGCAGCCAAGTTTCGACTAGCGGGTATTCCTCCTACGAGCAGTACTTC
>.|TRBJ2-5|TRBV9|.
CASSERGGSYETQYF
TGTGCCAGCAGCGAGAGGGGGGGGTCGTACGAGACCCAGTACTTC
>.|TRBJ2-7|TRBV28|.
CASKGEGKLNPYEQYF
TGTGCCAGCAAAGGGGAAGGGAAGCTAAACCCCTACGAGCAGTACTTC
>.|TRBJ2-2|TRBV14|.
CASSHGGQGNTGELFF
TGTGCCAGCAGCCACGGAGGCCAGGGGAACACCGGGGAGCTGTTTTTT
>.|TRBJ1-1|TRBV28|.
CASSFRENTEAFF
TGTGCCAGCAGTTTTCGGGAGAACACTGAAGCTTTCTTT
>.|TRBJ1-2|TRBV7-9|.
CASSPDQAGVYGYTF
TGTGCCAGCAGCCCAGACCAGGCAGGCGTGTATGGCTACACCTTC
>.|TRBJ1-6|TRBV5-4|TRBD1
CASSPDRGSSYNSPLHF
TGTGCCAGCAGCCCGGACAGGGGGAGCTCCTATAATTCACCCCTCCACTTT
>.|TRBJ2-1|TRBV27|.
CASSYNSYNEQFF
TGTGCCAGCAGTTACAACTCCTACAATGAGCAGTTCTTC
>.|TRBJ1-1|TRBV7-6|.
CASSQGQGTEAFF
TGTGCCAGCAGCCAGGGACAAGGCACTGAAGCTTTCTTT
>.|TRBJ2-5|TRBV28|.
CASSLAGLGETQYF
TGTGCCAGCAGTTTAGCGGGGTTAGGGGAGACCCAGTACTTC
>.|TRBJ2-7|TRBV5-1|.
CASSGTYAEQYF
TGCGCCAGCAGCGGGACGTACGCCGAGCAGTACTTC
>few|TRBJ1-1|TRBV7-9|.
CASSLGSNPEAFF
TGTGCCAGCAGCTTAGGGTCGAACCCTGAAGCTTTCTTT
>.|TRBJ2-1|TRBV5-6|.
CASSLGQVQEWFF
TGTGCCAGCAGCTTGGGGCAAGTCCAGGAGTGGTTCTTC
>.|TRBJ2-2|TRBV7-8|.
CASSLGVNKDGQGPGELFF
TGTGCCAGCAGCTTAGGAGTGAATAAAGATGGCCAGGGGCCCGGGGAGCTGTTTTTT
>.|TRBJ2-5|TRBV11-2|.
CASSLVDNPQETQYF
TGTGCCAGCAGCTTAGTCGACAACCCCCAAGAGACCCAGTACTTC
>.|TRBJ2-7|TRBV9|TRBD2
CASSPGGGTYEQYF
TGTGCCAGCAGCCCCGGGGGGGGAACCTACGAGCAGTACTTC
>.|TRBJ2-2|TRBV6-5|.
CASSFRTGELFF
TGTGCCAGCAGCTTTAGGACCGGGGAGCTGTTTTTT
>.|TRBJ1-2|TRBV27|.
CASSLSTMANGYTF
TGTGCCAGCAGTTTATCAACCATGGCTAACGGCTACACCTTC
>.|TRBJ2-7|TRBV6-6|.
CASSHSVNEQYF
TGTGCCAGCAGTCACTCGGTAAACGAGCAGTACTTC
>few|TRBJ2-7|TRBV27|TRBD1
CASSAGTGWFYEQYF
TGTGCCAGCAGTGCTGGGACAGGGTGGTTCTACGAGCAGTACTTC